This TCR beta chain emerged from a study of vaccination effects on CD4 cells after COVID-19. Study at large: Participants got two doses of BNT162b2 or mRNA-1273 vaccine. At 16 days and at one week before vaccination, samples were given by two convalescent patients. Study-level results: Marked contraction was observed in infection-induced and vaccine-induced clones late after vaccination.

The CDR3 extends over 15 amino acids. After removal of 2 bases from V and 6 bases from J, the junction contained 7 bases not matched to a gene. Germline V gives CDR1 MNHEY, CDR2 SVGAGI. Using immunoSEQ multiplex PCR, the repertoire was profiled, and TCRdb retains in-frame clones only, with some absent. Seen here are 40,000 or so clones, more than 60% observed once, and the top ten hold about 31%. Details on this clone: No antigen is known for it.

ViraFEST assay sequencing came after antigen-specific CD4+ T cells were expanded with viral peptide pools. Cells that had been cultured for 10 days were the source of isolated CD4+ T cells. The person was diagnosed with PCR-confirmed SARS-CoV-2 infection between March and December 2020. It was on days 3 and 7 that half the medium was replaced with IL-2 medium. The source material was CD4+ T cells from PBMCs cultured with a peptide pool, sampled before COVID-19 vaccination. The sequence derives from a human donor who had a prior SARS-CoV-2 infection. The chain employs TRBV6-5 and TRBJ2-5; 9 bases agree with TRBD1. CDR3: CASSYGTGGEQTQYF. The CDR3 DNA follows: TGTGCCAGCAGTTACGGTACAGGGGGCGAGCAGACCCAGTACTTC.